This T cell receptor beta chain appears in the sequencing data of a study of cytomegalovirus exposure and HLA in healthy donors (dated by TCRdb to the late 2010s). General notes on the study: In an earlier analysis of around 540 of the donors, around 300 Gb of sequence data and roughly 100 million unique TCR beta sequences from about 179 million T cells were reported. Around 320 gigabases of sequencing data and tens of millions of unique TCR sequences were included in an early release covering 550 to 650 HLA-typed donors. The genetic ancestry cluster associated with self-reported Caucasian donors included 70% to 85% of the 350 to 500 genotyped donors. The study was designed to test whether signatures of past pathogen exposure could be identified by cataloging public T cell receptors. Using immunosequencing, the study profiled T cell repertoires from roughly 650 subjects and related those repertoires to cytomegalovirus serostatus. Besides the first cohort of approximately 710 subjects, a separate validation cohort made up of 120 different subjects was used. To predict cytomegalovirus infection status, the study brought together high-throughput TCR immunosequencing, statistical association of individual TCRs with disease status, and machine learning. To study patterns of TCR occurrence, a later analysis re-analyzed previously published TCR beta repertoires from 700 or so donors and added high-resolution HLA genotyping. In the later analysis, no new phenotypic data were used to find candidate immune exposures; instead, reliance was placed on TCR beta sequences and their occurrence across donors. To decide whether each TCR beta V gene segment behaved as functional or pseudogenic, an earlier analysis of approximately 600 of the donors relied on high-throughput TCR beta sequencing. Alongside the repertoire data, information on donor age, sex, ethnicity and CMV serostatus was compiled. A later genetic analysis took genome-wide SNP genotypes for 398 of the 666 donors and used that subset as a discovery cohort. All discovery cohort repertoires had been generated using a single sequencing platform. HLA typing covered class I and class II loci at four-digit resolution. Typing coverage differed by locus: A, B, C, DRB1 and DQB1 were typed in roughly 620-630 donors, DQA1 in 500 to 550, DPA1 in 600 to 610, and DPB1 in just under 480. Roughly five DR-DQ haplotypes were handled as single units for association and clustering, since linkage in the cohort was strong. Among a few hundred genotyped donors of the cohort, an average of approximately 240,000 unique TCR beta nucleotide sequences were sequenced per donor, around 20% of them non-productive.

The cohort was made up of under 800 healthy bone marrow donors. At the time of sampling, every cohort member was nominally healthy, though immune exposures that went unrecorded were likely present. The donor was CMV seropositive and was included in the group of some 290 seropositive cohort members. Each donor provided a peripheral blood sample, and peripheral blood mononuclear cells were used for TCR beta sequencing. The Qiagen DNeasy Blood Extraction Kit was used to extract genomic DNA from the blood cell samples. The receptor library was made with the immunoSEQ multiplex PCR assay. For the multiplex PCR, a mixture combining 60 forward primers for TCR Vbeta segments and 13 reverse primers for TCR Jbeta segments was used. The CDR3 region of rearranged TCR beta genes was amplified from genomic DNA by a multiplex PCR assay. On the Illumina HiSeq System, the amplified TCR beta libraries were sequenced as 87-base-pair reads. The authors processed their data as follows. A later analysis tallied some 79 million unique TCR beta chains across the 700 or so repertoires, and some 10 million of those chains were shared by two or more donors. To remove PCR and sequencing errors, raw reads were error-corrected and collapsed into unique sequences using a nearest-neighbor algorithm that merged closely related sequences. To assign V, D and J gene segments, CDR3 sequences were aligned to IMGT reference sequences. For a sequence to be retained, at least a six-nucleotide match to both a V gene segment and a J gene segment was required. A rearrangement was called productive if the CDR3 had no stop codons and remained in frame with V and J, and every other rearrangement was called non-productive. Following IMGT convention, CDR3 was defined as the stretch from the second conserved V-encoded cysteine up to the conserved J-encoded phenylalanine. In an earlier analysis of around 640 of the donors, sequences lacking an unambiguous match to a single V gene segment were excluded. In an earlier analysis of approximately 590 of the donors, a V segment was called functional when productive rearrangements were above 56.7%, and segregating when the standard deviation between donors exceeded 5%. A statistical classification framework was built for diagnosing cytomegalovirus status from the catalog of TCR beta chain sequences. A later analysis assigned V and J genes by comparing TCR nucleotide sequences with IMGT/GENE-DB human TR gene sequences. The TCRdist pipeline was used in a later analysis to assign CDR3 sequences and most-parsimonious VDJ recombination scenarios. A later analysis defined each TCR beta chain by its CDR3 amino acid sequence plus V-gene family, and excluded reads lacking a unique V-gene family. As a way to deal with suspected cross-contamination and a sequencing artifact, a later analysis dropped more than 500 nucleotide sequences that were highly shared and had low generation probability. For each public chain, a later analysis derived a clonal expansion index from normalized ranks of inferred template counts within each repertoire. In a later analysis, generation probabilities were computed with a VDJ recombination model fitted to out-of-frame rearrangements, and the resulting probabilities were checked against IGoR. In a later analysis, TCR-TCR, TCR-HLA and TCR-CMV co-occurrence was scored with hypergeometric tests, and a repertoire-size bias correction was applied to TCR pairs. A later analysis estimated false discovery rates by permuting HLA or CMV assignments 20 times. A later analysis grouped co-occurring TCRs with DBSCAN, adding TCRdist sequence similarity when clustering within HLA-allele-positive subsets. Repertoires with fewer than 30,000 or more than 120,000 public chains were left out of co-occurrence clustering, as were five repertoires with anomalous nucleotide sharing. In its TCRdb copy, this immuneACCESS table keeps in-frame sequences only and misses some clones. Where compared with another copy, unresolved V genes explain less than half of these, and the others have no known cause. V and J calls and clone size follow that table, whereas D and trimming were derived from the DNA. In all, the sample holds more than 95,000 clones, and roughly a tenth of those were seen once. The ten largest make up 5.5% to 7.5% of the sample.

This clone occurred a few times. Its binding antigen is unknown. Base qualities are missing; no much larger clone stands one base away. Inclusive of the bounding cysteine and phenylalanine, the CDR3 is 13 residues long. Only the CDR3 portion is preserved as DNA: 39 bases, with reading frame beginning at the first base. The CDR1 and CDR2 encoded by the germline V gene are MGHDK and SYGVNS. The junction shows trimming of 6 bases on V and 6 bases on J, plus 13 bases between the germline ends. On the study overall, not on this receptor specifically: According to a later analysis, most CMV-associated TCR beta chains appeared to be HLA-restricted, and the HLA associations seemed to be driven largely by CMV exposure. Strong co-occurrence of HLA alleles, especially DR and DQ, made assigning TCR associations to individual alleles difficult. The study listed 170 or so TCR beta chains as associated with cytomegalovirus. An association between a missense DCLRE1C variant and V-gene and J-gene trimming of TCR beta chains was found in a later genetic analysis and replicated in an independent cohort. Sequencing depth was assumed to be roughly uniform across donors in the presence/absence analyses, though that assumption may not hold. A later analysis reported that several top co-occurrence clusters appeared linked to parvovirus B19, influenza, CMV and Epstein-Barr virus. A later genetic analysis reported fewer N-insertions in productive TCRs among donors in an Asian-associated ancestry cluster than the approximately 670-donor mean. HLA typing was unavailable for some donors at each locus, so association tests used only the typed subset. In this cohort, only TCR beta chains were sequenced, and detectable features were limited by the absence of alpha or paired-chain data. An earlier analysis of approximately 500 of the donors showed that most TCR beta V segments appeared in productive rearrangements either about 87% or about 30% of the time, which broadly matched IMGT annotations. Linkage disequilibrium might explain the correlated functional status among segregating V segments, but an unknown experimental factor could not be ruled out. The earlier analysis of about 600 of the donors excluded roughly 17 rarely observed V segments, including chromosome 9 orphons, because counts were too low. In vitro tests confirmed that a few of the cytomegalovirus-associated TCR beta chains recognize cytomegalovirus antigens. In a later analysis, 16,951 TCR beta sequences were associated with specific HLA alleles at a false discovery rate of 0.05. Compared with equally common non-associated chains, HLA-associated TCR beta chains in a later analysis were more clonally expanded and had lower generation probabilities. A cluster of highly shared sequence variants was judged likely to represent a technical artifact of the sequencing pipeline. Immune exposure information for the cohort was limited to CMV serostatus. The classifier was reported to diagnose cytomegalovirus status with high specificity and sensitivity in both the original and validation cohorts. Most TCR sequences were observed very rarely across donors, whereas some public TCRs were present in many individuals. A further reported finding was that TCR beta sequences accurately predicted the HLA-A and HLA-B alleles for most subjects in the first cohort. According to the authors, the approach could potentially be generalized to other disease states and immunological phenotypes. In a later analysis, the rate of TCR association differed among HLA loci, with DRB1 alleles having the most associated TCRs and HLA-C alleles having the fewest. Some IMGT-functional V segments, including TRBV6-2 and TRBV6-3, could not be told apart with the 87-base-pair reads, so those segments were excluded.

The sequencing sample was made of PBMCs. The TCR sequence derives from a man aged 35 to 55 in good health and CMV-seropositive. Recombination connected TRBV25-1 to TRBJ2-3; the D gene is perhaps TRBD1, on 5 matching bases. The DNA sequence reads TGTGCCAGCAGAGGTGGGGCCCGGGATACGCAGTATTTT. It is translated as CASRGGARDTQYF.